This is a list of T cell receptor beta chains from one sample in a study of T cell responses to AZD1222 COVID-19 vaccine. Profiling relied on immunoSEQ multiplex PCR, and the TCRdb table lists in-frame clones only, not all of them. The sample holds some 130,000 clones, about 90% seen once. Sequenced material: peripheral blood, taken on day 0 of AZD1222 vaccination. Receptors were obtained from an adult in good health. CDR3s include the opening cysteine and the closing phenylalanine or tryptophan. A D gene is named only where the DNA matches it firmly. Only part of the rows carry a size: once, few, many, or a class if the clone is expanded.

>TRBJ1-2|15|-|TRBV4-3|-
CASSQDRTWGYGYTF
TGCGCCAGCAGCCAAGATCGGACTTGGGGGTATGGCTACACCTTC
>TRBJ2-7|13|-|TRBV18|-
CASSPERTAYLLF
TGTGCCAGCTCACCAGAGAGGACAGCTTATCTCCTTTTC
>TRBJ1-2|12|TRBD1|TRBV2|-
CASIQGFYGYTF
TGTGCCAGCATACAGGGGTTCTATGGCTACACCTTC
>TRBJ1-1|16|-|TRBV19|-
CASSIDLYRLNTEAFF
TGTGCCAGTAGTATCGACCTCTATCGTCTGAACACTGAAGCTTTCTTT
>TRBJ2-7|11|-|TRBV12-3/TRBV12-4|-
CASSSAAVQYF
TGTGCCAGCAGCTCCGCGGCGGTGCAGTACTTC
>TRBJ1-2|10|-|TRBV30|-
CACYSYGYTF
TGTGCCTGTTACAGCTATGGCTACACCTTC
>TRBJ2-7|19|TRBD2|TRBV15|-
CATSQEHSGRAGPYKEQYF
TGTGCCACCAGCCAAGAACATAGCGGGAGGGCCGGCCCCTATAAGGAGCAGTACTTC
>TRBJ2-2|19|TRBD2|TRBV28|-
CASSLYPPGLAGNTGELFF
TGTGCCAGCAGTTTATACCCCCCGGGACTAGCGGGGAACACCGGGGAGCTGTTTTTT
>TRBJ1-3|17|-|TRBV4-1|-
CASRPIQGSGTGNTIYF
TGCGCCAGCAGACCGATACAGGGCTCCGGTACTGGAAACACCATATATTTT
>TRBJ1-2|12|-|TRBV5-1|-
CASSLETRDYTF
TGCGCCAGCAGCTTGGAAACCCGGGACTACACCTTC
>TRBJ2-2|12|-|TRBV2|once
CASVRETGELFF
TGTGCCAGCGTAAGGGAAACCGGGGAGCTGTTTTTT
>TRBJ1-5|15|-|TRBV5-6|-
CASSKFTPSNQPQHF
TGTGCCAGCAGCAAGTTTACCCCAAGCAATCAGCCCCAGCATTTT
>TRBJ1-2|17|TRBD1|TRBV28|-
CASSSAGWDRGDYGYTF
TGTGCCAGCAGTTCGGCCGGTTGGGACAGGGGGGATTATGGCTACACCTTC
>TRBJ1-6|13|-|TRBV6-5|-
CASGVLRGSPLHF
TGTGCCAGCGGCGTGTTACGTGGGTCACCCCTCCACTTT
>TRBJ2-1|16|TRBD2|TRBV5-1|-
CASSTGLAGGPNEQFF
TGCGCCAGCAGCACCGGATTAGCGGGAGGGCCGAATGAGCAGTTCTTC
>TRBJ1-1|13|TRBD1|TRBV7-3|-
CASSSLPGGEAFF
TGTGCCAGCAGCTCCCTGCCAGGGGGGGAAGCTTTCTTT
>TRBJ2-7|14|-|TRBV6-2/TRBV6-3|many
CASSYSMEVYEQYF
TGTGCCAGCAGTTACTCGATGGAAGTATACGAGCAGTACTTC
>TRBJ1-1|11|-|TRBV29-1|-
CTARQTIEAFF
TGCACCGCTCGGCAGACCATTGAAGCTTTCTTT
>TRBJ1-2|17|-|TRBV3-1/TRBV3-2|-
CASSQESGSGGNYGYTF
TGTGCCAGCAGCCAAGAATCCGGTTCAGGAGGGAACTATGGCTACACCTTC
>TRBJ1-4|18|TRBD1|TRBV27|-
CASSLVGTGQGRGRKLFF
TGTGCCAGCAGTTTAGTGGGGACTGGACAGGGACGGGGAAGAAAACTGTTTTTT
>TRBJ1-6|15|-|TRBV5-1|-
CASSVGDSTNSPLHF
TGCGCCAGCAGCGTGGGAGACAGTACGAATTCACCCCTCCACTTT
>TRBJ1-5|14|-|TRBV27|-
CASSLRESNQPQHF
TGTGCCAGCAGTTTACGGGAGAGCAATCAGCCCCAGCATTTT
>TRBJ2-1|12|-|TRBV30|once
CAWTDNSNEQFF
TGTGCCTGGACCGACAATAGCAATGAGCAGTTCTTC
>TRBJ2-1|14|-|TRBV6-5|-
CASHRLGGDNEQFF
TGTGCCAGTCACCGACTCGGTGGGGACAATGAGCAGTTCTTC
>TRBJ1-5|14|-|TRBV6-2/TRBV6-3|-
CASSAGGSNQPQHF
TGTGCCAGCAGTGCTGGGGGTAGCAATCAGCCCCAGCATTTT
>TRBJ2-2|17|-|TRBV6-2/TRBV6-3|-
CASSYHLARGRTGELFF
TGTGCCAGCAGTTATCATCTTGCCAGGGGACGCACCGGGGAGCTGTTTTTT
>TRBJ2-6|17|TRBD2|TRBV10-3|few
CAISELAGSSGANVLTF
TGTGCCATCAGTGAGTTAGCGGGGAGCTCTGGGGCCAACGTCCTGACTTTC
>TRBJ1-2|16|-|TRBV7-9|-
CASSLAGRTANYGYTF
TGTGCCAGCAGCTTAGCGGGCAGGACTGCTAACTATGGCTACACCTTC
>TRBJ1-6|15|-|TRBV4-1|-
CASSQAHSLDSPLHF
TGCGCCAGCAGCCAAGCGCACTCCCTGGATTCACCCCTCCACTTT
>TRBJ2-2|15|-|TRBV6-4|-
CASSDSKQNTGELFF
TGTGCCAGCAGTGACTCGAAACAAAACACCGGGGAGCTGTTTTTT